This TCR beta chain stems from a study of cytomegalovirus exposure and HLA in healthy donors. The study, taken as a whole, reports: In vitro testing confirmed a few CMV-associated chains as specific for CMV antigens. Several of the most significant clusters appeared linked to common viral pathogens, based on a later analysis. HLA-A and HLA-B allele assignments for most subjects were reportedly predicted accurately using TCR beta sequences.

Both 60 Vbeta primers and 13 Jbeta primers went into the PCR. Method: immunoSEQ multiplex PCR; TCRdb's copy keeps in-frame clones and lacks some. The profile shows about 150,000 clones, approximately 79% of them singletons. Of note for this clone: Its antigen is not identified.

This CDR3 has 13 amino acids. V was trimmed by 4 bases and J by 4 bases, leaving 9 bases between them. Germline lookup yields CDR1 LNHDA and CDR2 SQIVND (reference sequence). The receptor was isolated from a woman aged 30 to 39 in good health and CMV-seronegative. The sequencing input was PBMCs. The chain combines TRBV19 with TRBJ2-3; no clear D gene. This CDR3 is CASSTYVADTQYF. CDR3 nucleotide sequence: TGTGCCAGTAGTACGTACGTAGCAGATACGCAGTATTTT.